A single sample gave rise to the 15 T cell receptor beta chains below, sequenced in a study of blood T cell repertoires in COVID-19. Generated by immunoSEQ multiplex PCR, the TCRdb table keeps only in-frame clones and is missing some. The table has fewer than 250,000 clones, approximately 86% seen once. Sequenced: peripheral blood. These receptors were obtained from a man between 40 and 49 years old with acute or convalescent COVID-19.

V usage is TRBV19 and J usage is TRBJ2-1, with D maybe TRBD1 (6 bases). Germline V gene data show CDR1 as LNHDA and CDR2 as SQIVND (reference sequence). The V end lost 5 bases, the J end lost 3 bases, and 8 bases lay between the germline ends. The CDR3 covers 13 residues. CDR3 bases: TGTGCCAGTAGTGTGGACAGCTACAATGAGCAGTTCTTC. Translated, it gives CASSVDSYNEQFF.

The chain employs TRBV6-1 and TRBJ2-7; 7 bases map to TRBD2. After removal of 3 bases from V and 2 bases from J, the junction contained 7 bases not matched to a gene. CDR1 is MNHNS and CDR2 is SASEGT in the germline V gene. This CDR3 is built from 15 residues. The CDR3, as DNA: TGTGCCAGCAGTGATTGGGCGGGAGACCCCTACGAGCAGTACTTC. Its protein product is CASSDWAGDPYEQYF.

J is TRBJ2-1 and V is TRBV6-6; 7 bases are a match to TRBD2. Germline CDR1 and CDR2: MNHNY and SVGAGI (reference sequence). With 7 bases clipped from V and 9 bases from J, the junction kept 12 bases outside the gene matches. The CDR3 covers 14 residues. Here the CDR3 DNA reads TGTGCCAGCATTACATGGGAGGGAATCCTTGAGCAGTTCTTC. Its translation is CASITWEGILEQFF.

This chain connects TRBV5-1 to TRBJ2-7; a possible D gene is TRBD1 (6 bases). The CDR3 has 14 amino acids. The V gene lost 2 bases and the J gene lost 0 bases, with 9 bases spanning the gap. Germline values: CDR1 SGHRS, CDR2 YFSETQ. CDR3 DNA sequence: TGCGCCAGCAGCTTTGGGGACACCTCCTACGAGCAGTACTTC. It encodes CASSFGDTSYEQYF. Complete variable domain (other parts from reference TRBV5-1 and TRBJ2-7): KAGVTQTPRYLIKTRGQQVTLSCSPISGHRSVSWYQQTPGQGLQFLFEYFSETQRNKGNFPGRFSGRQFSNSRSEMNVSTLELGDSALYLCASSFGDTSYEQYFGPGTRLTVT.

The CDR3 DNA reads TGTGCCAGCAGTGGACAGGGGGAGGGGGCAATTCCTAGCACAGATACGCAGTATTTT. Its translation: CASSGQGEGAIPSTDTQYF. The V and J genes are TRBV21-1 and TRBJ2-3; the table's TRBD1 call for D was not verified on the DNA. TRBV21-1 is classified as a pseudogene. The CDR3 runs to 19 residues.

The chain recombines TRBV28 with TRBJ2-3; the D is unclear. The CDR3 consists of 14 residues. The V gene lost 3 bases and the J gene lost 2 bases, with 9 bases spanning the gap. CDR1 MDHEN and CDR2 SYDVKM come from the germline V gene. CDR3 in DNA: TGTGCCAGCAGTTTTTCCCGGTTCACAGATACGCAGTATTTT. Translated: CASSFSRFTDTQYF.

The chain is built from TRBV5-1 and TRBJ2-1; 13 bases map to TRBD2. Germline V gene sequence: CDR1 SGHRS, CDR2 YFSETQ. The CDR3 totals 15 residues. Trimming removed 2 bases from V and 6 bases from J; junction bases left unmatched: 2. The CDR3 DNA is TGCGCCAGCAGCTTCGGGACTAGCGGGGCCAATGAGCAGTTCTTC. Its translation is CASSFGTSGANEQFF.

CDR3 nucleotides: TGTGCCAGTAGTTACCTATACACCGGGGAGCTGTTTTTT. Translating gives CASSYLYTGELFF. The V call is TRBV19, the J call TRBJ2-2; D remains ambiguous. Germline V lookup: CDR1 LNHDA, CDR2 SQIVND (reference sequence). V lost 5 bases and J lost 3, with 7 bases in between. The CDR3 length is 13 residues.

The V gene is TRBV18, the J gene TRBJ2-1; a possible D gene is TRBD1 (6 bases). The CDR3 is 16 residues long. Deletions cut 3 bases from V and 1 base from J, with 13 bases between. Germline CDR1 and CDR2: KGHSH and LQKENI. The CDR3 bases are TGTGCCAGCTCACCCCAACAGGGTGGGTCCTACAATGAGCAGTTCTTC. Protein: CASSPQQGGSYNEQFF.

The chain combines TRBV6-5 with TRBJ2-1, with a weak D call TRBD1 (6 bases). The germline CDR1 and CDR2 sequences are MNHEY and SVGAGI. Trimming took 4 bases from V and 8 from J, leaving 12 bases between them. The CDR3 loop spans 13 amino acids. This CDR3 is CASSSPQGYEQFF. The CDR3 coding sequence is TGTGCCAGCAGTTCTCCTCAGGGGTATGAGCAGTTCTTC.

Details on this clone: Other DNA sequences in the same sample also yield this CDR3. The rearrangement links TRBV29-1 to TRBJ2-7, with D tentatively TRBD2 (5 bases). Trimming shortened V by 1 base and J by 4 bases, and 5 bases separated the two germline ends. The CDR3 consists of 11 residues. CDR1 is SQVTM, CDR2 ANQGSEA, per germline. Here the CDR3 DNA reads TGCAGCGTTGAAGGAGGGTACGAGCAGTACTTC. Translating gives CSVEGGYEQYF.

Regarding this clone: An end of the junction does not agree with germline; a read error may underlie this. This chain uses TRBV5-4 with TRBJ2-3, with TRBD1 matching 7 bases. The CDR3 contains 16 residues. The germline gives CDR1 SGHNT, CDR2 YYREEE (reference sequence). Written as DNA, the CDR3 is TGTGCCAGCCGCTTCATTGAGGGGGCGGTTGGAGATACGCAGTATTTT. It codes for CASRFIEGAVGDTQYF.

This clone was observed at least ten times. The J gene is TRBJ1-2, the V gene TRBV5-1, with TRBD1 as a possible D gene (6 bases). The V and J ends lost 1 base and 7 bases respectively, with 14 bases between them. Germline V gene lookup returns CDR1 SGHRS and CDR2 YFSETQ. The CDR3 spans 14 residues. CDR3 amino acids: CASSLLAGGRGYTF. CDR3 bases: TGCGCCAGCAGCTTGTTGGCGGGGGGCCGTGGCTACACCTTC.

The chain joins TRBV6-2 or TRBV6-3 to TRBJ2-7; a possible D gene is TRBD2 (8 bases). The CDR3 extends over 17 amino acids. Trimming cost V 2 bases and J 7 bases, with 24 bases left between them. Germline V gives CDR1 MNHEY, CDR2 SVGEGT. CDR3: CASSYRTGVGLAEEQYF. Here the CDR3 DNA reads TGTGCCAGCAGTTACCGGACAGGCGTTGGACTAGCTGAGGAGCAGTACTTC.

The chain combines TRBV7-9 with TRBJ2-7; 8 nucleotides match TRBD1. The V segment lost 3 bases and the J segment 6 bases; nucleotides outside the gene matches: 7. The CDR3 covers 14 residues. Germline V gives CDR1 SEHNR, CDR2 FQNEAQ (reference sequence). CDR3 DNA sequence: TGTGCCAGCAGCTTGATGACAGGGGTCTCCGAGCAGTACTTC. Translation: CASSLMTGVSEQYF.